These T cell receptor beta chains were read from a single sample in a study of lymphopenia after photon versus proton radiotherapy. The data were produced by immunoSEQ multiplex PCR, yet TCRdb's version contains in-frame clones alone and is incomplete. The sample carries about 35,000 clones, around nine tenths recorded once. Specimen: peripheral blood, collected from a patient treated with photon-based radiotherapy. The receptors here all came from a man aged 55-75 years with cholangiocarcinoma. CDR3s include the opening cysteine and the closing phenylalanine or tryptophan. The D gene is left open where the match is weak. Where a row states a size, it is once, few, many or the class of an expanded clone; other rows omit it.

CDR3nt: TGCAGCGGTATGACTAGCGGGAGTAGCTACGAGCAGTACTTC
CDR3aa: CSGMTSGSSYEQYF
d_gene: TRBD2
v_gene: TRBV29-1
j_gene: TRBJ2-7
abundance: .

CDR3nt: TGTGCCAGCAGCTTAGCGAACGGCCATGAGCAGTTCTTC
CDR3aa: CASSLANGHEQFF
d_gene: .
v_gene: TRBV11-3
j_gene: TRBJ2-1
abundance: .

CDR3nt: TGTGCCAGCAGCTTAAGGTCGGATACGCAGTATTTT
CDR3aa: CASSLRSDTQYF
d_gene: .
v_gene: TRBV11-3
j_gene: TRBJ2-3
abundance: .

CDR3nt: TGTGCCAGTAGTCTTATGGGACAGGCTCCCCTGAACACCGGGGAGCTGTTTTTT
CDR3aa: CASSLMGQAPLNTGELFF
d_gene: TRBD1
v_gene: TRBV19
j_gene: TRBJ2-2
abundance: once

CDR3nt: TGTGCCAGCAGTTTCCGGGACAGGGGAACAACTGGAAACACCATATATTTT
CDR3aa: CASSFRDRGTTGNTIYF
d_gene: TRBD1
v_gene: TRBV27
j_gene: TRBJ1-3
abundance: .

CDR3nt: TGTGCCATCAGTGAGCCCGACGAGAACACCGGGGAGCTGTTTTTT
CDR3aa: CAISEPDENTGELFF
d_gene: .
v_gene: TRBV10-3
j_gene: TRBJ2-2
abundance: .

CDR3nt: TGTGCCAGCTCATCTAACAGGGGATCCGGGGCCAACGTCCTGACTTTC
CDR3aa: CASSSNRGSGANVLTF
d_gene: TRBD1
v_gene: TRBV18
j_gene: TRBJ2-6
abundance: .

CDR3nt: TGTGCCAGCAGCCAAGAAGTGGCAGCTAACTATGGCTACACCTTC
CDR3aa: CASSQEVAANYGYTF
d_gene: .
v_gene: TRBV4-2
j_gene: TRBJ1-2
abundance: .

CDR3nt: TGCGCCAGCAGCCAAGTAGGAGCTTGGGGCGAGCAGTACTTC
CDR3aa: CASSQVGAWGEQYF
d_gene: .
v_gene: TRBV4-3
j_gene: TRBJ2-7
abundance: .

CDR3nt: TGTGCCAGCAGCCATGGGGGAAAGCAGTACTTC
CDR3aa: CASSHGGKQYF
d_gene: .
v_gene: TRBV11-3
j_gene: TRBJ2-7
abundance: .

CDR3nt: TGTGCCAGCAGCTTAACGGCCGGGACAGGACCCTCCTACGAGCAGTACTTC
CDR3aa: CASSLTAGTGPSYEQYF
d_gene: TRBD1
v_gene: TRBV7-9
j_gene: TRBJ2-7
abundance: .

CDR3nt: TGTGCCAGCAGCCAACGCCCAGAAGGTGGCTACACCTTC
CDR3aa: CASSQRPEGGYTF
d_gene: .
v_gene: TRBV11-3
j_gene: TRBJ1-2
abundance: .

CDR3nt: TGTGCCAGCAGCCAAATGGGGGTTCGGGAAAAACTGTTTTTT
CDR3aa: CASSQMGVREKLFF
d_gene: .
v_gene: TRBV7-6
j_gene: TRBJ1-4
abundance: .

CDR3nt: TGTGCCAGCAGTTACAGGGACCTAAACACTGAAGCTTTCTTT
CDR3aa: CASSYRDLNTEAFF
d_gene: .
v_gene: TRBV6-5
j_gene: TRBJ1-1
abundance: .

CDR3nt: TGCGCCAGCAGCCAAGATCTAGCGGGGGCTGAGCAGTTCTTC
CDR3aa: CASSQDLAGAEQFF
d_gene: TRBD2
v_gene: TRBV4-3
j_gene: TRBJ2-1
abundance: .

CDR3nt: TGTGCCAGCAGCTTGGCGGACCCTTCTGGGGCCAACGTCCTGACTTTC
CDR3aa: CASSLADPSGANVLTF
d_gene: .
v_gene: TRBV5-4
j_gene: TRBJ2-6
abundance: .

CDR3nt: TGTGCCAGCAGCTGGACGGGGACAGACACGGGACAAGAGACCCAGTACTTC
CDR3aa: CASSWTGTDTGQETQYF
d_gene: TRBD1
v_gene: TRBV11-3
j_gene: TRBJ2-5
abundance: .

CDR3nt: TGTGCCAGCAGTCTCCGGCGGGACAATGAGCAGTTCTTC
CDR3aa: CASSLRRDNEQFF
d_gene: .
v_gene: TRBV11-2
j_gene: TRBJ2-1
abundance: .

CDR3nt: TGTGCCAGCAGTGATACTAGCGGGTACAATGAGCAGTTCTTC
CDR3aa: CASSDTSGYNEQFF
d_gene: TRBD2
v_gene: TRBV7-9
j_gene: TRBJ2-1
abundance: .

CDR3nt: TGTGCCAGCAGTGTCCTACTAGCGGGGCCCTACGAGCAGTACTTC
CDR3aa: CASSVLLAGPYEQYF
d_gene: TRBD2
v_gene: TRBV2
j_gene: TRBJ2-7
abundance: .

CDR3nt: TGTGCCAGTAGTATCCCGAACACCGGGGAGCTGTTTTTT
CDR3aa: CASSIPNTGELFF
d_gene: .
v_gene: TRBV19
j_gene: TRBJ2-2
abundance: .

CDR3nt: TGCGCCAGCAGCCTGGGGACAGGGACCCTTGGGCAGTTCTTC
CDR3aa: CASSLGTGTLGQFF
d_gene: TRBD1
v_gene: TRBV4-3
j_gene: TRBJ2-1
abundance: .

CDR3nt: TGTGCCAGCAGCTTAATTGCTCGGGAGACCCAGTACTTC
CDR3aa: CASSLIARETQYF
d_gene: .
v_gene: TRBV7-3
j_gene: TRBJ2-5
abundance: .

CDR3nt: TGTGCCATCAGTGGGACAGGGGGTACAGATACGCAGTATTTT
CDR3aa: CAISGTGGTDTQYF
d_gene: TRBD1
v_gene: TRBV10-3
j_gene: TRBJ2-3
abundance: .

CDR3nt: TGTGCCAGCAGCTTGGGCTTGACAGGGTACGAAAAACTGTTTTTT
CDR3aa: CASSLGLTGYEKLFF
d_gene: TRBD1
v_gene: TRBV5-6
j_gene: TRBJ1-4
abundance: .

CDR3nt: TGCGCCAGCAGCGTACCCGGGACAGGGGGCAGGGGATACGAGCAGTACTTC
CDR3aa: CASSVPGTGGRGYEQYF
d_gene: TRBD1
v_gene: TRBV5-1
j_gene: TRBJ2-7
abundance: .

CDR3nt: TGTGCCAGCACCGAATTCGGACAGGGACAAGAGACCCAGTACTTC
CDR3aa: CASTEFGQGQETQYF
d_gene: TRBD1
v_gene: TRBV6-5
j_gene: TRBJ2-5
abundance: .

CDR3nt: TGCGCCAGCAGCACAGGGACAGGGCGCACCGGGGAGCTGTTTTTT
CDR3aa: CASSTGTGRTGELFF
d_gene: TRBD1
v_gene: TRBV5-1
j_gene: TRBJ2-2
abundance: .

CDR3nt: TGTGCCAGCAGCGCAGGGTGGGTAGGTGAAAAACTGTTTTTT
CDR3aa: CASSAGWVGEKLFF
d_gene: .
v_gene: TRBV9
j_gene: TRBJ1-4
abundance: .

CDR3nt: TGTGCCAGCAGTGAAAGTCGAGCTTTCTTT
CDR3aa: CASSESRAFF
d_gene: .
v_gene: TRBV2
j_gene: TRBJ1-1
abundance: once

CDR3nt: TGTGCCAGCAGTAGGAGTGGGGGCACAGATACGCAGTATTTT
CDR3aa: CASSRSGGTDTQYF
d_gene: .
v_gene: TRBV6-1
j_gene: TRBJ2-3
abundance: once

CDR3nt: TGTGCCAGTGGACCCGAGGGGATAACGGCTTTCTTT
CDR3aa: CASGPEGITAFF
d_gene: .
v_gene: TRBV2
j_gene: TRBJ1-1
abundance: .

CDR3nt: TGTGCCAGCAGCTTAGTAGGCCCCGTACAGACCCAGTACTTC
CDR3aa: CASSLVGPVQTQYF
d_gene: .
v_gene: TRBV7-2
j_gene: TRBJ2-5
abundance: .

CDR3nt: TGTGCCAGTAGCACCGGAGGACAGGGGGGCTTTGGCTACACCTTC
CDR3aa: CASSTGGQGGFGYTF
d_gene: TRBD1
v_gene: TRBV19
j_gene: TRBJ1-2
abundance: once

CDR3nt: TGTGCCAGCAGTGTAACAGGGGCTACTGGGGCCAACGTCCTGACTTTC
CDR3aa: CASSVTGATGANVLTF
d_gene: TRBD1
v_gene: TRBV6-1
j_gene: TRBJ2-6
abundance: .

CDR3nt: TGTGCCAGTAGTATTTTTCTCGCGAACCCCACAGATACGCAGTATTTT
CDR3aa: CASSIFLANPTDTQYF
d_gene: .
v_gene: TRBV19
j_gene: TRBJ2-3
abundance: once

CDR3nt: TGTGCCAGCAGCCCCGCCGGTTATGGGGGGCGGGTGGAGACCCAGTACTTC
CDR3aa: CASSPAGYGGRVETQYF
d_gene: .
v_gene: TRBV7-9
j_gene: TRBJ2-5
abundance: .

CDR3nt: TGTGCCAGCAGCTTAGTACGCGGAACCTACGAGCAGTACTTC
CDR3aa: CASSLVRGTYEQYF
d_gene: .
v_gene: TRBV11-3
j_gene: TRBJ2-7
abundance: .

CDR3nt: TGCGCCCGCAGCTTGGGGGGGACAGGGGTTGATTCACCCCTCCACTTT
CDR3aa: CARSLGGTGVDSPLHF
d_gene: TRBD1
v_gene: TRBV5-1
j_gene: TRBJ1-6
abundance: .

CDR3nt: TGTGCCATCAGTGAGCAAACAGGGGCCGGCATTCAGTACTTC
CDR3aa: CAISEQTGAGIQYF
d_gene: TRBD1
v_gene: TRBV10-3
j_gene: TRBJ2-4
abundance: .